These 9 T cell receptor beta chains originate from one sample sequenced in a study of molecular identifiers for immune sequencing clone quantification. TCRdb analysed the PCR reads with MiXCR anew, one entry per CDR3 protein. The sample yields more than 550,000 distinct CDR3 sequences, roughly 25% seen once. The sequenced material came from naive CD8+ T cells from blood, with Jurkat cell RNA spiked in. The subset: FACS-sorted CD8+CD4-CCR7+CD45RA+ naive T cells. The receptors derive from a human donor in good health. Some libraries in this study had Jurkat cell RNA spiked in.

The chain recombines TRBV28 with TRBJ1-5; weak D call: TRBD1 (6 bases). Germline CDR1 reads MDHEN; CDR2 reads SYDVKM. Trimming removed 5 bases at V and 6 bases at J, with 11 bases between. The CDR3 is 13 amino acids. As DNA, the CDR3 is TGTGCCAGCAGTCTAAACAGGGTTCAGCCCCAGCATTTT. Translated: CASSLNRVQPQHF.

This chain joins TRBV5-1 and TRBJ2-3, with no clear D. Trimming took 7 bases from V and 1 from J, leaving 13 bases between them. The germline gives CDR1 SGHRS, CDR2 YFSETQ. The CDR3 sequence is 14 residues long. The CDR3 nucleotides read TGCGCCAGCCGGGTCTGGGCCGGCACAGATACGCAGTATTTT. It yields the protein CASRVWAGTDTQYF.

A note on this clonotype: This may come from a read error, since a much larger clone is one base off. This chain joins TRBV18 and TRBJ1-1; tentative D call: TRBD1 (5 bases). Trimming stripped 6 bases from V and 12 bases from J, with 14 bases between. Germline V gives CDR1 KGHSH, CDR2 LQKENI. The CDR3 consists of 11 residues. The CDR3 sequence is CASSLSGETFF. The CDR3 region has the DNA TGTGCCAGCTCCCTTTCGGGGGAGACTTTCTTT.

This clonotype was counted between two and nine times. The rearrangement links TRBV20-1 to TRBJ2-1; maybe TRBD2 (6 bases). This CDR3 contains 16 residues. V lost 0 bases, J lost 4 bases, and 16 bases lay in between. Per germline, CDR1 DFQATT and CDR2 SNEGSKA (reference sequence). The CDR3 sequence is CSARDLDYGGYNEQFF. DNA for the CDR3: TGCAGTGCTAGAGATCTGGACTATGGGGGGTACAATGAGCAGTTCTTC.

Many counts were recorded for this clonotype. The CDR3 loop reads CASSTPRRPEQFF. The CDR3 region has the DNA TGTGCCAGCAGCACCCCTCGGCGCCCTGAGCAGTTCTTC. The chain carries TRBV7-9 and TRBJ2-1; D uncertain. The CDR3 totals 13 residues. Trimming took off 5 bases at V and 9 bases at J, with 14 bases between the two ends. Germline V gene sequence: CDR1 SEHNR, CDR2 FQNEAQ (reference sequence).

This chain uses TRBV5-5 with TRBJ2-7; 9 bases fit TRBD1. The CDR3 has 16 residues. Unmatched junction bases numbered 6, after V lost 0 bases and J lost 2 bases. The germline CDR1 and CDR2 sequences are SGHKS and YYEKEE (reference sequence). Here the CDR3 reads CASSLARTGVPYEQYF. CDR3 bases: TGTGCCAGCAGCTTGGCCCGGACAGGGGTCCCCTACGAGCAGTACTTC.

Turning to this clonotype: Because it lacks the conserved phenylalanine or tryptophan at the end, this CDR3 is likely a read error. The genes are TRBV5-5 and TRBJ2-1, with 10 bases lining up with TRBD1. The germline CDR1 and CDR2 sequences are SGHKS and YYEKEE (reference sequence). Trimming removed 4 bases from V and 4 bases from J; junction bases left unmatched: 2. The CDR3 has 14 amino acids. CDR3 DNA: TGTGCCAGCAGCCCGGGACAGGGGTACAATGAGCAGTTCCTC. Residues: CASSPGQGYNEQFL.

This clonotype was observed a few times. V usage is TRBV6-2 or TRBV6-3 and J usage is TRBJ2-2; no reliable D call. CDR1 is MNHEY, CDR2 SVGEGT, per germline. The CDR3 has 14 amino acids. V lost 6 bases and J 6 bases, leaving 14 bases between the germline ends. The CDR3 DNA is TGTGCCAGCAGGACCTCGGACCTTCCCGGGGAGCTGTTTTTT. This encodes CASRTSDLPGELFF.

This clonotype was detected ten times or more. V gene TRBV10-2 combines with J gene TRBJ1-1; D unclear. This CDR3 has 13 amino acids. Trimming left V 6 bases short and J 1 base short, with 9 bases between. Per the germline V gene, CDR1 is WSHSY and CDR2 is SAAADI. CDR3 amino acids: CASSSGSNTEAFF. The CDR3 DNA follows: TGCGCCAGCAGCTCCGGATCGAACACTGAAGCTTTCTTT.